Each of the 20 T cell receptor beta chains below was sequenced from the same sample in a study of T cell changes during pregnancy in multiple sclerosis. Generated by immunoSEQ multiplex PCR, the TCRdb table keeps only in-frame clones and is missing some. The data hold 100,000 or so clones, with 85% to 95% observed a single time. The input for sequencing was peripheral blood, taken before pregnancy. The source of these receptors is a female donor with multiple sclerosis, enrolled in a pregnancy study.

This sequence joins TRBV19 and TRBJ2-1; possible D gene TRBD1, 6 bases. Trimming removed 9 bases from V and 6 bases from J, with 21 bases in between. The CDR3 is 15 residues long. From germline, CDR1 is LNHDA and CDR2 SQIVND (reference sequence). In DNA, the CDR3 is TGTGCCAGCTCGGTACCCAGGGGTAATCGCAATGAGCAGTTCTTC. It yields the protein CASSVPRGNRNEQFF. The full variable domain, completed using reference TRBV19 and TRBJ2-1, is DGGITQSPKYLFRKEGQNVTLSCEQNLNHDAMYWYRQDPGQGLRLIYYSQIVNDFQKGDIAEGYSVSREKKESFPLTVTSAQKNPTAFYLCASSVPRGNRNEQFFGPGTRLTVL.

The chain carries TRBV5-6 and TRBJ1-2; TRBD1 might be the D (6 bases). The V gene lost 4 bases and the J gene lost 4 bases, with 11 bases spanning the gap. The CDR3 loop spans 13 amino acids. Per germline, CDR1 SGHDT and CDR2 YYEEEE. In DNA form, the CDR3 reads TGTGCCAGCAGCCCCGACAGGTCCTATGGCTACACCTTC. Encoded protein: CASSPDRSYGYTF.

In DNA, the CDR3 is TGCGCCAGCAGCGTGGTGCTAGCGGGAGGGCCAGAGACCCAGTACTTC. Its translation is CASSVVLAGGPETQYF. This chain uses TRBV5-1 with TRBJ2-5, with 12 positions matching TRBD2. The CDR3 is 16 amino acids. Germline V gene data show CDR1 as SGHRS and CDR2 as YFSETQ. V lost 4 bases to trimming and J lost 4 bases; unmatched junction nucleotides: 8.

V usage is TRBV18 and J usage is TRBJ1-5; D is perhaps TRBD1 (6 bases). The CDR3 totals 13 residues. Per germline, CDR1 KGHSH and CDR2 LQKENI. V gave up 5 bases and J gave up 2 bases, with 7 bases separating them. As DNA, the CDR3 is TGTGCCAGCTCAGAGGGGGGCAATCAGCCCCAGCATTTT. The encoded protein is CASSEGGNQPQHF.

This chain joins TRBV28 and TRBJ2-2; D perhaps matches TRBD2 (5 bases). V was trimmed by 0 bases and J by 6 bases, leaving 8 bases between them. This CDR3 has 14 residues. Germline V lookup: CDR1 MDHEN, CDR2 SYDVKM. The DNA for the CDR3 is TGTGCCAGCAGTTTATGGGAGAGGGCCGGGGAGCTGTTTTTT. The encoded protein is CASSLWERAGELFF.

The J gene is TRBJ2-1, the V gene TRBV5-1, with no clear D. Per germline, CDR1 SGHRS and CDR2 YFSETQ. The V end lost 4 bases, the J end lost 5 bases, and 10 bases lay between the germline ends. The CDR3 has 13 amino acids. The CDR3 reads CASSPGVNNEQFF. In DNA, the CDR3 is TGCGCCAGCAGCCCGGGTGTAAACAATGAGCAGTTCTTC.

The CDR3 loop is CASSPAGQGARTYGYTF. CDR3 coding DNA: TGTGCCAGCAGCCCCGCGGGGCAGGGGGCACGAACCTATGGCTACACCTTC. This chain uses TRBV5-4 with TRBJ1-2; 8 bases are shared with TRBD1. The germline V gene encodes CDR1 SGHNT and CDR2 YYREEE (reference sequence). The CDR3 has 17 amino acids. V was clipped by 4 bases and J by 4 bases; unmatched bases: 15.

The chain couples TRBV27 to TRBJ2-1; TRBD2 might be the D (6 bases). V lost 6 bases, J lost 4 bases, and 19 bases lay in between. The CDR3 consists of 16 residues. CDR1 is MNHEY and CDR2 is SMNVEV in the germline V gene (reference sequence). CDR3 protein: CASRSPSRDSYNEQFF. The CDR3 bases are TGTGCCAGCAGGTCCCCCTCTCGGGACTCTTACAATGAGCAGTTCTTC.

V usage is TRBV30 and J usage is TRBJ2-7; D is perhaps TRBD2 (5 bases). CDR3 length: 13 amino acids. Trimming left V 5 bases short and J 7 bases short, with 18 bases between. Germline V gene lookup returns CDR1 GTSNPN and CDR2 SVGIG (reference sequence). The DNA of the CDR3 is TGTGCCTGGCGGAAGAGGGCGCCGGGGGAGCAGTACTTC. It yields the protein CAWRKRAPGEQYF.

The genes are TRBV27 and TRBJ2-5; weak D call: TRBD1 (6 bases). The CDR3 is 17 amino acids. V was shortened by 6 bases and J by 3 bases, with 23 bases between the two germline ends. Looked up from germline, CDR1 is MNHEY and CDR2 is SMNVEV (reference sequence). CDR3 region: CASRTLTGFGDEETQYF. The CDR3 bases are TGTGCCAGCAGGACACTAACAGGGTTTGGGGACGAAGAGACCCAGTACTTC.

The chain has TRBV5-1 and TRBJ2-1, with 9 bases that match TRBD1. This CDR3 is 15 amino acids long. The germline gives CDR1 SGHRS, CDR2 YFSETQ. Unmatched junction bases numbered 10, after V lost 0 bases and J lost 12 bases. CDR3 sequence reads: CASSLGTGQGRWQFF. In DNA, the CDR3 is TGCGCCAGCAGCTTGGGCACGGGACAGGGACGGTGGCAGTTCTTC.

The V and J genes are TRBV7-8 and TRBJ1-1, with D hard to call. The CDR3 is 13 residues long. V lost 1 base, J lost 5 bases, and 8 bases lay in between. Germline V gene data show CDR1 as SGHVS and CDR2 as FQNEAQ. In DNA form, the CDR3 reads TGTGCCAGCAGCTTAGGAGGGAGGACTGAAGCTTTCTTT. Encoded protein: CASSLGGRTEAFF.

The chain recombines TRBV5-4 with TRBJ2-1; the D gene is possibly TRBD1 (7 bases). Trimming pared 2 bases from V and 2 bases from J, leaving 17 bases between. The CDR3 is 17 residues long. Germline loops: CDR1 SGHNT, CDR2 YYREEE (reference sequence). CDR3 in amino acids: CASSFGGGQTAYNEQFF. The DNA for the CDR3 is TGTGCCAGCAGCTTTGGAGGGGGACAGACGGCCTACAATGAGCAGTTCTTC.

The chain combines TRBV2 with TRBJ2-3; TRBD2 aligns across 7 bases. Germline CDR1 and CDR2: SNHLY and FYNNEI. The CDR3 is 18 amino acids. V gave up 3 bases and J gave up 0 bases; unmatched junction bases: 12. The CDR3 protein is CASSDPGSLAASTDTQYF. The CDR3 DNA sequence: TGTGCCAGCAGTGACCCGGGCAGTCTAGCGGCCAGCACAGATACGCAGTATTTT.

The gene calls are TRBV5-1 and TRBJ2-4; 7 bases map to TRBD1. In germline, CDR1 is SGHRS, CDR2 YFSETQ. The CDR3 covers 17 residues. Trimming removed 0 bases from V and 0 bases from J; junction bases left unmatched: 6. The CDR3 region is CASSLGGTDIAKNIQYF. DNA for the CDR3: TGCGCCAGCAGCTTGGGAGGGACAGACATAGCCAAAAACATTCAGTACTTC. The full variable domain, completed using reference TRBV5-1 and TRBJ2-4, is KAGVTQTPRYLIKTRGQQVTLSCSPISGHRSVSWYQQTPGQGLQFLFEYFSETQRNKGNFPGRFSGRQFSNSRSEMNVSTLELGDSALYLCASSLGGTDIAKNIQYFGAGTRLSVL.

V and J are TRBV7-9 and TRBJ2-5, with 9 bases fitting TRBD1. V dropped 6 bases and J dropped 2; count of bases not matched to a gene: 7. The CDR3 spans 15 residues. Germline V gene data show CDR1 as SEHNR and CDR2 as FQNEAQ (reference sequence). The CDR3 spells CASSYPGQGQETQYF. CDR3 nucleotide sequence: TGTGCCAGCAGTTACCCGGGACAGGGTCAAGAGACCCAGTACTTC.

This rearrangement joins TRBV10-1 to TRBJ2-7, with TRBD1 matching 8 bases. Germline CDR1 reads WNHNN; CDR2 reads SYGVQD (reference sequence). V shed 2 bases and J 3 bases; nucleotides not matched to a gene: 6. The CDR3 spans 15 residues. CDR3 region: CASSEPGQGFYEQYF. The CDR3 DNA is TGCGCCAGCAGTGAGCCAGGACAGGGATTCTACGAGCAGTACTTC.

This clone was counted once. V and J are TRBV2 and TRBJ2-1; no definite D call. V lost 1 base, J lost 2 bases, and 9 bases lay in between. The germline V gene has CDR1 SNHLY and CDR2 FYNNEI. The CDR3 runs to 15 residues. DNA of the CDR3: TGTGCCAGCAGTGAAGGACTTTTAACCTACAATGAGCAGTTCTTC. Translating gives CASSEGLLTYNEQFF.

The chain recombines TRBV20-1 with TRBJ2-1; possible D gene TRBD2, 5 bases. CDR3 length equals 11 residues. With 6 bases removed from V and 12 bases from J, the gap between germline ends came to 15 bases. CDR1 DFQATT and CDR2 SNEGSKA come from the germline V gene (reference sequence). The CDR3 DNA is TGCAGTGCCCGTCTAGCAGAAACGCAGTTCTTC. Protein product: CSARLAETQFF.

This chain links TRBV7-7 with TRBJ2-5, with 8 bases aligning to TRBD1. In germline, CDR1 is SSHAT, CDR2 FNYEAQ (reference sequence). Trimming removed 2 bases from V and 7 bases from J; junction bases left unmatched: 15. The CDR3 covers 17 residues. CDR3 sequence reads: CASSLSRGQAPRGTQYF. Here the CDR3 DNA reads TGTGCCAGCAGCTTAAGTCGGGGACAGGCACCACGGGGGACCCAGTACTTC.